The 30 T cell receptor beta chains given below trace back to one sample, sequenced in a study of spatial heterogeneity in lung cancer. Study-level findings and limits: The number of expanded tumor alpha and beta chains correlated with mutation number.

A single record per CDR3 protein comes from TCRdb applying MiXCR to the 5' RACE reads. The sample carries around 790 distinct CDR3 sequences, 6.7% recorded once. Described time point: sample taken at primary tumor resection. These receptors' antigens are unknown. Material: lung tumor tissue, obtained at surgery. All receptors come from a female donor with early-stage non-small cell lung cancer.

By sample share, this clonotype is large. The library was designed around alpha chains, so this beta chain is a stray read whose abundance carries little weight. This sequence joins TRBV28 and TRBJ1-3, with unresolved D. V was shortened by 3 bases and J by 0 bases, with 12 bases between the two germline ends. This CDR3 contains 16 residues. In germline, CDR1 is MDHEN, CDR2 SYDVKM. Here the CDR3 DNA reads TGTGCCAGCAGTTTCGGCGGAACAACCTCTGGAAACACCATATATTTT. It translates to CASSFGGTTSGNTIYF.

This clonotype qualifies as large (0.1 to 1%). This beta chain is a stray read from a library made for alpha chains; its abundance is not meaningful. The chain is built from TRBV4-2 and TRBJ2-5, with TRBD2 matching over 8 bases. CDR3 length: 16 amino acids. The J segment lost 1 base and the V segment lost 1 base, leaving 5 bases of the junction unmatched. Germline lookup yields CDR1 LGHNA and CDR2 YNFKEQ. The CDR3 loop is CASSQGRGGTQETQYF. DNA for the CDR3: TGTGCCAGCAGCCAAGGCCGGGGGGGGACCCAAGAGACCCAGTACTTC.

This clonotype is termed medium-sized. Found in a library prepared for alpha chains, this beta chain is an off-target read, and its abundance has little meaning. The chain uses TRBV6-1 and TRBJ2-2; TRBD1 aligns across 9 bases. Germline V CDR1 and CDR2: MNHNS, SASEGT. Trimming at V came to 7 bases and at J to 5 bases, leaving 5 bases not matched to a gene. The CDR3 loop spans 14 amino acids. In DNA, the CDR3 is TGTGCCAGCAACACAGGGGGCCGTACCGGGGAGCTGTTTTTT. This gives the protein CASNTGGRTGELFF.

This clonotype counts as medium-sized. This beta chain was picked up by a library intended for alpha chains and is off target, so its count carries little meaning. This chain links TRBV19 with TRBJ1-1; 10 bases align to TRBD1. This CDR3 comprises 14 residues. From germline, CDR1 is LNHDA and CDR2 SQIVND (reference sequence). The ends lost 5 bases at V and 5 bases at J; junction bases unmatched: 5. The CDR3 is CASSGGDRGTEAFF. In DNA, the CDR3 is TGTGCCAGTAGTGGAGGGGACAGGGGAACTGAAGCTTTCTTT.

Notes on this clonotype: Being off target in a library aimed at alpha chains, this beta chain has a size of little meaning. The J gene is TRBJ2-3, the V gene TRBV13; possibly TRBD1 or TRBD2 for D (5 bases each). V dropped 3 bases and J dropped 3 bases, with 7 bases sitting between them. CDR3 length: 13 residues. CDR1 PRHDT and CDR2 FYEKMQ come from the germline V gene (reference sequence). CDR3 sequence: CASSFEGTDTQYF. CDR3 bases: TGTGCCAGCAGCTTCGAGGGGACAGATACGCAGTATTTT.

This clonotype is labeled large. This beta chain is off target for a library built for alpha chains, so its abundance means little. The chain joins TRBV20-1 to TRBJ1-2; D gene ambiguous. This CDR3 is built from 15 residues. Per germline, CDR1 DFQATT and CDR2 SNEGSKA (reference sequence). With 6 bases removed from V and 4 bases from J, the gap between germline ends came to 21 bases. CDR3 sequence: CSAGMEEPGLYGYTF. Written as DNA, the CDR3 is TGCAGTGCAGGGATGGAGGAACCGGGCCTCTATGGCTACACCTTC.

Points on this clonotype: With the library built for alpha chains, this beta chain is off target and its frequency is not meaningful. J is TRBJ2-7 and V is TRBV7-2, with TRBD2 identical over 13 bases. This CDR3 is built from 15 residues. The trim removed 4 bases at V and 7 bases at J, leaving 7 bases unmatched. Germline loops: CDR1 SGHTA, CDR2 FQGNSA. The CDR3 nucleotides read TGTGCCAGCAGCTCAGGACTAGCGGGAGTGGGGGAGCAGTACTTC. Protein: CASSSGLAGVGEQYF.

By proportion, this clonotype is medium-sized. Found in a library prepared for alpha chains, this beta chain is an off-target read, and its abundance has little meaning. The chain combines TRBV20-1 with TRBJ2-5; 8 positions match TRBD2. Trimming took 1 base from V and 5 from J; bases not matched to a gene: 15. Germline-derived CDR1 and CDR2 are DFQATT and SNEGSKA (reference sequence). The CDR3 is made up of 17 amino acids. The CDR3 protein is CSARGSGGDFAQETQYF. CDR3 in DNA: TGCAGTGCTAGAGGGTCCGGGGGGGATTTCGCCCAGGAGACCCAGTACTTC.

The sample holds many counts of this clonotype. This beta chain appears as a stray read in a library generated for alpha chains; its size is not informative. The rearrangement joins TRBV7-2 to TRBJ1-6; weak D call: TRBD1 (5 bases). The V gene lost 1 base and the J gene lost 14 bases, with 12 bases spanning the gap. Germline V CDR1 and CDR2: SGHTA, FQGNSA. This CDR3 is 13 amino acids long. CDR3 loop: CASSLGGTRTLHF. The CDR3 DNA is TGTGCCAGCAGCTTAGGCGGGACTCGCACCCTCCACTTT.

This clonotype is medium-sized. Being off target in a library aimed at alpha chains, this beta chain has a size of little meaning. This chain links TRBV12-3 or TRBV12-4 with TRBJ1-1; tentatively, D is TRBD1 (6 bases). The CDR3 is made up of 13 amino acids. V was pared by 8 bases and J by 4 bases, with 14 bases between. The CDR3 DNA reads as TGTGCCAGCGGGGACTCGACAGGCACTGAAGCTTTCTTT. This encodes CASGDSTGTEAFF.

By proportion, this clonotype is medium-sized. In a library made to pick up alpha chains, this beta chain is a stray read with a size that means little. The J gene is TRBJ1-5, the V gene TRBV18; 7 positions agree with TRBD1. CDR1 is KGHSH and CDR2 is LQKENI in the germline V gene. This CDR3 region has 15 residues. V trimming: 3 bases; J trimming: 2 bases; junction bases outside the gene matches: 4. In DNA, the CDR3 is TGTGCCAGCTCACCCCGGACAGGACGCAATCAGCCCCAGCATTTT. Encoded protein: CASSPRTGRNQPQHF.

This clonotype is labeled as medium-sized (0.01 to 0.1%). This beta chain lies outside the target of a library built for alpha chains; its clone size means little. The rearrangement links TRBV27 to TRBJ2-3; no reliable D call. V gave up 5 bases and J gave up 0 bases, with 6 bases separating them. The length of the CDR3 is 13 residues. Germline CDR1 reads MNHEY; CDR2 reads SMNVEV (reference sequence). CDR3 residues: CASSLTSTDTQYF. DNA for the CDR3: TGTGCCAGCAGTCTGACTAGCACAGATACGCAGTATTTT.

In its sample, this clonotype is large. Found in a library prepared for alpha chains, this beta chain is an off-target read, and its abundance has little meaning. The chain has TRBV20-1 and TRBJ2-7, with 9 bases aligning to TRBD1. J lost 2 bases, V lost 4 bases, and 3 bases had no gene match. This CDR3 contains 13 residues. The germline CDR1 and CDR2 sequences are DFQATT and SNEGSKA (reference sequence). CDR3 residues: CSATDRGAYEQYF. Written as DNA, the CDR3 is TGCAGTGCTACGGACAGGGGCGCCTACGAGCAGTACTTC.

Judged by abundance, this clonotype is medium-sized. The size of this beta chain means little, since it is a stray read in a library made for alpha chains. The genes are TRBV7-2 and TRBJ2-2; D possibly corresponds to TRBD1 (6 bases). The CDR3 extends over 14 amino acids. Germline V lookup: CDR1 SGHTA, CDR2 FQGNSA. V dropped 5 bases and J dropped 6 bases, with 13 bases sitting between them. The CDR3 DNA reads as TGTGCCAGCAGCCAGGGGCGTCCAGCCGGGGAGCTGTTTTTT. Its translation: CASSQGRPAGELFF.

This clonotype counts as large. Little can be read into the size of this beta chain, an off-target read in a library designed for alpha chains. The chain links TRBV3-1 to TRBJ2-7; 7 nucleotides align to TRBD1. The CDR3 has 16 residues. V shed 2 bases and J 0 bases; nucleotides not matched to a gene: 7. Germline CDR1 is LGHDT and CDR2 is YNNKEL (reference sequence). This CDR3 is CASSQFRRQGSYEQYF. CDR3 nucleotide sequence: TGTGCCAGCAGCCAATTCCGGAGACAGGGCTCCTACGAGCAGTACTTC.

Judged by abundance, this clonotype is large. Little can be read into the size of this beta chain, an off-target read in a library designed for alpha chains. This chain connects TRBV20-1 to TRBJ1-1, with D perhaps TRBD1 (6 bases). Trimming removed 6 bases at V and 6 bases at J, with 17 bases between. This CDR3 region has 13 residues. Germline V gives CDR1 DFQATT, CDR2 SNEGSKA (reference sequence). The CDR3 DNA sequence: TGCAGTGCCAAGACGGGGGGACACGCTGAAGCTTTCTTT. It specifies CSAKTGGHAEAFF.

Sample share makes this clonotype large. This beta chain lies outside the target of a library built for alpha chains; its clone size means little. The chain joins TRBV3-1 to TRBJ2-7; D ambiguous. V lost 0 bases to trimming and J lost 6 bases, with 9 bases between them. CDR1 is LGHDT, CDR2 YNNKEL, per germline (reference sequence). The CDR3 is 13 residues long. In DNA form, the CDR3 reads TGTGCCAGCAGCCAAGAGGGTCGCGGCGAGCAGTACTTC. Translated: CASSQEGRGEQYF.

This clonotype was counted many times. This beta chain is a stray read from a library made for alpha chains; its abundance is not meaningful. The gene calls are TRBV9 and TRBJ2-3; D is undetermined. There are 14 residues in the CDR3. V lost 4 bases and J lost 5, with 14 bases in between. Germline V gene data show CDR1 as SGDLS and CDR2 as YYNGEE. The CDR3 is CASSTRSLRDTQYF. The CDR3 DNA follows: TGTGCCAGCAGCACCCGGAGCTTACGAGATACGCAGTATTTT.

Concerning this clonotype itself: The library was built for alpha chains, so this beta chain is an off-target read and its size means little. The chain is built from TRBV7-9 and TRBJ2-2; no definite D call. V dropped 2 bases and J dropped 7 bases, with 11 bases sitting between them. CDR3 length: 14 residues. Germline lookup yields CDR1 SEHNR and CDR2 FQNEAQ (reference sequence). In DNA form, the CDR3 reads TGTGCCAGCAGCTTACTGAGGAAGGGCGGGGAGCTGTTTTTT. It encodes CASSLLRKGGELFF.

This clonotype is medium-sized by share. This beta chain represents an off-target read in a library built for alpha chains; its size is of limited meaning. The genes are TRBV6-2 or TRBV6-3 and TRBJ1-4, with D tentatively TRBD1 (5 bases). CDR3 length equals 13 residues. V was pared by 10 bases and J by 5 bases, with 14 bases between. Germline V CDR1 and CDR2: MNHEY, SVGEGT. The CDR3 sequence is CATGDGPNEKLFF. The CDR3 DNA follows: TGTGCCACCGGGGACGGCCCGAATGAAAAACTGTTTTTT.

This clonotype is classed as medium-sized. This beta chain lies outside the target of a library built for alpha chains; its clone size means little. The rearrangement links TRBV29-1 to TRBJ1-4, with D hard to call. The germline V gene encodes CDR1 SQVTM and CDR2 ANQGSEA. Trimming removed 4 bases from V and 6 bases from J, with 15 bases in between. This CDR3 region has 14 residues. The CDR3 protein is CSVGRAERDEKLFF. In nucleotides, the CDR3 is TGCAGCGTTGGGCGGGCGGAAAGAGATGAAAAACTGTTTTTT.

By frequency in the sample, this clonotype is medium-sized. This beta chain turned up in a library designed for alpha chains; as an off-target read, its abundance says little. The chain joins TRBV7-2 to TRBJ1-2; no clear D gene. Germline V gene sequence: CDR1 SGHTA, CDR2 FQGNSA. V lost 7 bases and J 0 bases, leaving 21 bases between the germline ends. This CDR3 is 17 amino acids long. The CDR3 sequence: CASTRFPKALPNYGYTF. The CDR3, as DNA: TGTGCCAGCACCCGTTTTCCAAAGGCGCTTCCTAACTATGGCTACACCTTC.

This clonotype is labeled medium-sized. This beta chain represents an off-target read in a library built for alpha chains; its size is of limited meaning. This chain connects TRBV4-2 to TRBJ2-3; 8 bases are shared with TRBD2. V dropped 3 bases and J dropped 2; count of bases not matched to a gene: 7. In germline, CDR1 is LGHNA, CDR2 YNFKEQ. The CDR3 is 16 residues long. The CDR3 bases are TGTGCCAGCAGCCAGGGTCGGGGGGGGACCACAGATACGCAGTATTTT. It translates to CASSQGRGGTTDTQYF.

This clonotype is categorized as medium-sized. The library was prepared for alpha chains; this beta chain is a stray read, so its frequency means little. The chain is built from TRBV5-1 and TRBJ1-5; no clear D gene. This CDR3 is 17 amino acids long. Trimming took 2 bases from V and 1 from J, leaving 16 bases between them. Looked up from germline, CDR1 is SGHRS and CDR2 is YFSETQ. The CDR3 sequence is CASSLDGREGSNQPQHF. CDR3 DNA: TGCGCCAGCAGCTTAGATGGAAGGGAAGGGAGCAATCAGCCCCAGCATTTT.

This clonotype is labeled as medium-sized. Little can be read into the size of this beta chain, an off-target read in a library designed for alpha chains. The chain recombines TRBV29-1 with TRBJ1-2; 8 nucleotides agree with TRBD1. With V trimmed by 7 bases and J by 7 bases, 5 bases remained unmatched. This CDR3 is built from 11 residues. Germline CDR1 and CDR2: SQVTM and ANQGSEA. CDR3: CSGRGQSGYTF. Written as DNA, the CDR3 is TGCAGCGGCAGGGGGCAAAGTGGCTACACCTTC.

By sample share, this clonotype is medium-sized. This beta chain was picked up by a library intended for alpha chains and is off target, so its count carries little meaning. The chain couples TRBV6-5 to TRBJ2-5, with TRBD2 matching over 10 bases. Germline V gene sequence: CDR1 MNHEY, CDR2 SVGAGI. This CDR3 has 15 residues. The J segment lost 5 bases and the V segment lost 6 bases, leaving 9 bases of the junction unmatched. CDR3 in amino acids: CASSKTLAGEETQYF. The CDR3 region has the DNA TGTGCCAGCAGCAAGACTCTAGCGGGGGAGGAGACCCAGTACTTC.

Relative to its sample, this clonotype is medium-sized (0.01 to 0.1%). Since the library was made to target alpha chains, this beta chain is a stray read and its abundance is not meaningful. The chain uses TRBV7-9 and TRBJ2-3; the D gene is possibly TRBD1 (6 bases). CDR1 is SEHNR, CDR2 FQNEAQ, per germline (reference sequence). This CDR3 spans 15 amino acids. V lost 5 bases to trimming and J lost 0 bases, with 12 bases between them. For the CDR3, the DNA is TGTGCCAGCAGCCCGCCAGGGGTTAGCACAGATACGCAGTATTTT. Protein product: CASSPPGVSTDTQYF.

This clonotype was seen once. This beta chain lies outside the target of a library built for alpha chains; its clone size means little. V gene TRBV19 combines with J gene TRBJ2-2; no definite D call. The CDR3 has 13 amino acids. The V gene's germline CDR1 is LNHDA and CDR2 SQIVND (reference sequence). The CDR3 nucleotides read TGTGACTGCCGGCGAACTAACACCGGGGAGCTGTTTTTT. Protein sequence: CDCRRTNTGELFF. Variable domain in full (rest from reference TRBV19 and TRBJ2-2): DGGITQSPKYLFRKEGQNVTLSCEQNLNHDAMYWYRQDPGQGLRLIYYSQIVNDFQKGDIAEGYSVSREKKESFPLTVTSAQKNPTAFYLCDCRRTNTGELFFGEGSRLTVL.

This clonotype was counted a few times. For a library built for alpha chains, this beta chain is a stray read; little rests on its size. The chain has TRBV20-1 and TRBJ2-3; D remains unclear. Trimming stripped 6 bases from V and 6 bases from J, with 22 bases between. The germline CDR1 and CDR2 sequences are DFQATT and SNEGSKA (reference sequence). CDR3 length equals 15 residues. CDR3 in amino acids: CSAPVVASSDDTQYF. CDR3 sequence (DNA): TGCAGTGCCCCTGTCGTGGCCTCCTCGGATGATACGCAGTATTTT.

This clonotype counts as hyperexpanded. The library was prepared for alpha chains; this beta chain is a stray read, so its frequency means little. This CDR3 reads CASSPGSYSGANVLTF. The CDR3 DNA is TGTGCCAGCTCACCAGGAAGTTACTCTGGGGCCAACGTCCTGACTTTC. This chain uses TRBV18 with TRBJ2-6; D gene ambiguous. Germline lookup yields CDR1 KGHSH and CDR2 LQKENI. The CDR3 length is 16 residues. The V end lost 2 bases, the J end lost 0 bases, and 8 bases lay between the germline ends.